This TCR beta chain was documented in a study of cytomegalovirus exposure and HLA in healthy donors. The CDR3 has 16 amino acids. V lost 3 bases to trimming and J lost 1 base; unmatched junction nucleotides: 4. In germline, CDR1 is SGHRS, CDR2 YFSETQ. This table comes from immunoSEQ multiplex PCR, and its TCRdb copy is limited to in-frame clones, with some not included. Of 67,000 or so clones in the sample, 85% to 95% were seen once. This sequence joins TRBV5-1 and TRBJ2-7; 13 bases are shared with TRBD2. This TCR came from a man aged 18 to 30 in good health and CMV-seropositive. Input material: PBMCs. CDR3 DNA: TGCGCCAGCAGCTGGGGACTAGCGGGGATGTCCTACGAGCAGTACTTC. It yields the protein CASSWGLAGMSYEQYF.